The 13 T cell receptor beta chains in this list originate from one sample, sequenced in a study of shared clonotypes between healthy human individuals. TCRdb's table, derived via immunoSEQ multiplex PCR, lists solely in-frame clones and lacks some. The table records 2 million to 3 million clones, approximately 94% of them present only once. The specimen sequenced was naive CD4+ T cells from PBMCs. Subset specified: CD45RA+ positively selected. The receptors shown here come from a man aged 18 to 30 in good health. Some clones in this sample may be carry-over from other donors' samples.

The chain's CDR3 is CASSAEENEQYF. As DNA, the CDR3 is TGTGCCAGCAGCGCGGAAGAGAACGAGCAGTACTTC. V and J are TRBV5-6 and TRBJ2-7; no clear D gene. V was cut by 4 bases and J by 5 bases, with 10 bases left in between. Germline V lookup: CDR1 SGHDT, CDR2 YYEEEE. This CDR3 is 12 amino acids long.

On this clone: A junction boundary mismatches the germline segment, possibly from a read error. The rearrangement links TRBV30 to TRBJ2-3, with 14 bases lining up with TRBD2. In germline, CDR1 is GTSNPN, CDR2 SVGIG (reference sequence). The CDR3 extends over 14 amino acids. The CDR3 DNA is TGTGCTTGGACTAGCGGGAGGCGAACAGATACGCAGTATTTT. Protein: CAWTSGRRTDTQYF.

The chain recombines TRBV11-1 with TRBJ1-1; maybe TRBD1 (6 bases). Germline CDR1 SGHAT, CDR2 FQDESV (reference sequence). V was shortened by 4 bases and J by 4 bases, with 16 bases between the two germline ends. This CDR3 has 15 residues. CDR3 region: CASSWAEQGATEAFF. In DNA, the CDR3 is TGTGCCAGCAGCTGGGCCGAACAGGGAGCCACTGAAGCTTTCTTT.

The rearrangement joins TRBV5-1 to TRBJ2-7; a possible D gene is TRBD1 (6 bases). The V gene lost 4 bases and the J gene lost 6 bases, with 14 bases spanning the gap. The germline CDR1 and CDR2 sequences are SGHRS and YFSETQ. The CDR3 spans 13 residues. CDR3 amino acids: CASSVGTLGEQYF. CDR3 nucleotide sequence: TGCGCCAGCAGCGTCGGGACACTCGGCGAGCAGTACTTC.

CDR3 nucleotides: TGCGCCAGCAGCAGAAGGACAGGGAGTCCCGGGGAGCTGTTTTTT. Amino acid sequence: CASSRRTGSPGELFF. The chain employs TRBV5-1 and TRBJ2-2, with 8 bases that match TRBD1. The germline gives CDR1 SGHRS, CDR2 YFSETQ. CDR3 length: 15 residues. Trimming at V came to 4 bases and at J to 6 bases, leaving 8 bases not matched to a gene.

The chain carries TRBV18 and TRBJ1-4; no clear D. Trimming left V 1 base short and J 8 bases short, with 8 bases between. This CDR3 is built from 13 residues. Germline V gene sequence: CDR1 KGHSH, CDR2 LQKENI. The chain's CDR3 is CASSPRLREKLFF. DNA of the CDR3: TGTGCCAGCTCACCACGTCTAAGGGAAAAACTGTTTTTT.

The chain recombines TRBV15 with TRBJ2-2; D is ambiguous. Deletions cut 4 bases from V and 2 bases from J, with 5 bases between. Per the germline V gene, CDR1 is LNHNV and CDR2 is YYDKDF (reference sequence). This CDR3 contains 13 residues. This CDR3 is CATSTVNTGELFF. The CDR3, as DNA: TGTGCCACCAGCACAGTCAACACCGGGGAGCTGTTTTTT.

CDR3 DNA sequence: TGTGCCAGCAGCCCGGGAGGCAGCGGGAGTGCCGGGGAGCTGTTTTTT. Translation: CASSPGGSGSAGELFF. This sequence joins TRBV7-2 and TRBJ2-2; TRBD2 matches 8 bases. V lost 5 bases, J lost 6 bases, and 11 bases stayed unmatched. Germline V gives CDR1 SGHTA, CDR2 FQGNSA. The CDR3 sequence is 16 residues long.

This clone was seen only once. Other nucleotide sequences in the sample specify the same CDR3. The J gene is TRBJ1-5, the V gene TRBV6-5, with 9 positions matching TRBD1. Germline V gene lookup returns CDR1 MNHEY and CDR2 SVGAGI. V lost 6 bases to trimming and J lost 6 bases; unmatched junction nucleotides: 6. This CDR3 region has 14 residues. CDR3 coding DNA: TGTGCCAGCAGACCCACAGGGGGCGGTCAGCCCCAGCATTTT. Amino acid sequence: CASRPTGGGQPQHF.

The rearrangement links TRBV27 to TRBJ2-3; D might be TRBD2 (5 bases). The CDR3 sequence is 11 residues long. Per the germline V gene, CDR1 is MNHEY and CDR2 is SMNVEV (reference sequence). V lost 5 bases to trimming and J lost 8 bases, with 8 bases between them. The CDR3 here is CASSRGTTQYF. The CDR3 DNA sequence: TGTGCCAGCAGTCGGGGTACTACGCAGTATTTT.

This chain joins TRBV7-9 and TRBJ1-5; D unresolved. Germline CDR1 is SEHNR and CDR2 is FQNEAQ (reference sequence). The CDR3 runs 17 residues. Trimming removed 3 bases from V and 0 bases from J, with 15 bases in between. The CDR3: CASSFSDRIGSNQPQHF. The CDR3, as DNA: TGTGCCAGCAGCTTTTCCGATCGGATAGGTAGCAATCAGCCCCAGCATTTT.

The chain employs TRBV5-1 and TRBJ2-6; either TRBD1 or TRBD2 may fit D (5 bases each). Trimming took off 4 bases at V and 2 bases at J, with 25 bases between the two ends. Germline CDR1 is SGHRS and CDR2 is YFSETQ. This CDR3 has 20 residues. CDR3 sequence reads: CASSPHPTGTDSAGANVLTF. The CDR3 nucleotides read TGCGCCAGCAGCCCACACCCAACCGGGACCGACTCTGCTGGGGCCAACGTCCTGACTTTC.

Only a few counts were recorded for this clone. V usage is TRBV7-9 and J usage is TRBJ1-1; D not resolved. The V gene lost 4 bases and the J gene lost 1 base, with 16 bases spanning the gap. CDR3 length equals 16 residues. CDR1 and CDR2 (germline): SEHNR, FQNEAQ (reference sequence). CDR3 bases: TGTGCCAGCAGCTCCCGATATTGGGGTCAGAACACTGAAGCTTTCTTT. As protein: CASSSRYWGQNTEAFF.